This TCR beta chain was recovered during a study of T cells in Graves' hyperthyroidism and ophthalmopathy. Study-wide results and caveats: The model predicted ophthalmopathy a median roughly 6.3 months before onset.

Researchers amplified the TCR beta CDR3 regions from RNA transcripts. Carried out on the TCR CDR3, a first-round RT-PCR used the HTBI primer set. TCRdb itself ran the multiplex PCR reads through MiXCR, one entry per CDR3 protein. Found here are around 240,000 distinct CDR3 sequences, 15% to 20% of them singletons; the top ten hold 28%. Germline-derived CDR1 and CDR2 are MGHRA and YSYEKL. V lost 0 bases to trimming and J lost 6 bases, with 6 bases between them. CDR3 length: 13 residues. This clonotype has a count of ten or more. What it binds is unknown. The sample comprised blood. The chain uses TRBV4-1 and TRBJ2-1; D gene unclear. The clonotype comes from a young woman with Graves' ophthalmopathy. The CDR3 DNA reads as TGCGCCAGCAGCCAAGAAGAGAGCAATGAGCAGTTCTTC. As protein: CASSQEESNEQFF.